The sequence of this TCR beta chain was determined in a study of T cells in Graves' hyperthyroidism and ophthalmopathy. Looking at the study overall: Peripheral blood draws took place at initial diagnosis, ahead of any treatment.

TCR beta CDR3 regions were amplified from RNA transcripts. Researchers ran a first-round RT-PCR on the TCR CDR3 using the HTBI primer set. TCRdb fed the multiplex PCR reads into MiXCR, producing one record per CDR3 protein. The sample has 620,000 or so distinct CDR3 sequences; 13% to 15% are singletons. Exclusion criteria comprised uncontrolled infection, other autoimmune disease, pregnancy or lactation. The authors obtained PBMCs from roughly 10 ml of fresh peripheral blood. Germline trimming cut 2 bases from V and 7 bases from J; bases unmatched to any gene: 17. The CDR3 runs to 19 residues. The germline gives CDR1 DFQATT, CDR2 SNEGSKA (reference sequence). This clonotype appeared many times.

The chain has TRBV20-1 and TRBJ2-1; 13 bases agree with TRBD2. The sample was blood. The sequence was collected from a woman in her fifties or sixties with Graves' ophthalmopathy. The CDR3, as DNA: TGCAGTGCTAGAATCCCGACTAGCGGGAGGCCCGCTATTTTAAATGAGCAGTTCTTC. This translates into CSARIPTSGRPAILNEQFF.